This TCR beta chain was obtained from a study of regulatory T cells in long-lasting Graves disease. Whole-study results and caveats: Analyses excluded thyroid tissue, covering peripheral blood alone. Reduced TCR diversity was observed in persistent Graves' patients versus newly diagnosed patients. The study found TRBV28, TRBJ1-2 and TRBJ2-5 favored in persistent disease.

V was cut by 2 bases and J by 1 base, with 10 bases left in between. The germline gives CDR1 SGHRS, CDR2 YFSETQ. The CDR3 runs 15 residues. Time point denoted: newly diagnosed GD, antithyroid drugs for less than 3 months. Following extraction of RNA from PBMCs, that RNA was used to make the TCR library. Tubes containing EDTA received roughly 10 milliliters of drawn peripheral blood. This clonotype has a handful of counts. What it binds is unknown. Libraries of TCR beta came from iRepertoire HTBI primers plus Arm-PCR of CDR3 regions. TCRdb recomputed calls from the multiplex PCR reads with MiXCR, one row per CDR3 protein. This table has some 500,000 distinct CDR3 sequences, approximately 15% appearing once. This sample was also put to use in a study of T cells in Graves' hyperthyroidism and ophthalmopathy.

The chain is built from TRBV5-1 and TRBJ2-1; no clear D gene. The sample in question was peripheral blood mononuclear cells (PBMCs), obtained at new diagnosis, from a patient treated with antithyroid drugs. The origin of this receptor is a man aged 25-40 years with Graves disease. This chain's CDR3 is CASSFAYRSYNEQFF. DNA for the CDR3: TGCGCCAGCAGCTTCGCATATAGGTCCTACAATGAGCAGTTCTTC.